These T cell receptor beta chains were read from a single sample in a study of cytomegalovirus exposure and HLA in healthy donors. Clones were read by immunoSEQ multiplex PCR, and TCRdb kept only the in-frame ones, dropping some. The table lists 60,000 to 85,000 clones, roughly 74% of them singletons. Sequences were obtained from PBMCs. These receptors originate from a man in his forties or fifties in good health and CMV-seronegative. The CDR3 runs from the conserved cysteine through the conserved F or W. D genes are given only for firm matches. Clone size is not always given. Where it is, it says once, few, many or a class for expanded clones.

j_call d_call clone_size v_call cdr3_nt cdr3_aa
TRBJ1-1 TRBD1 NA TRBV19 TGTGCCAGTAGTATGCCCAGGGGGCTGACGAACACTGAAGCTTTCTTT CASSMPRGLTNTEAFF
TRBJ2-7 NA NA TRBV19 TGTGCCAGTAGTGGCCGATCCTACGAGCAGTACTTC CASSGRSYEQYF
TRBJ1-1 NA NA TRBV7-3 TGTGCCAGCAGCACACGGGGGGGGCAGGCTGAAGCTTTCTTT CASSTRGGQAEAFF
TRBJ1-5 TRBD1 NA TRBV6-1 TGTGCCAGCAGTTTACAGGGGGAAGGGCATTTT CASSLQGEGHF
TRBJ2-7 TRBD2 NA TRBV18 TGTGCCAGCTCACCAGATGGCGGGGGGGCCTACGAGCAGTACTTC CASSPDGGGAYEQYF
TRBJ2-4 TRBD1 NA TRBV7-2 TGTGCCAGCGGAAGGACAGGGGGCAAAAACATTCAGTACTTC CASGRTGGKNIQYF
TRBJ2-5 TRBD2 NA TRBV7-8 TGTGCCAGCAGCTTAGGGACTAGCGGGGGGTGGGAGACCCAGTACTTC CASSLGTSGGWETQYF
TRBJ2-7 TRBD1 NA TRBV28 TGTGCCAGCTGGGCTCGGACAGGGGCCTACGAGCAGTACTTC CASWARTGAYEQYF
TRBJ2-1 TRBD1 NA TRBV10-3 TGTGCCATCAGGCCCCAGGGGGAAGATGAGCAGTTCTTC CAIRPQGEDEQFF
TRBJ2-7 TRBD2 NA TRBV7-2 TGTGCCAGCAGTTCCTCGACTAGCGGGGACTACGAGCAGTACTTC CASSSSTSGDYEQYF
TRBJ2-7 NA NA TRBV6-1 TGTGCCAGCACCGCAAAGGGGGTTCACGAGCAGTACTTC CASTAKGVHEQYF
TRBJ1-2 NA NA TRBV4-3 TGCGCCAGCAGCCAAGATCGGAGCAGTTACTATGGCTACACCTTC CASSQDRSSYYGYTF
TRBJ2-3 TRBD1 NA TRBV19 TGTGCCAGTAGTATTGAAAAAGGGGGCCGCACAGATACGCAGTATTTT CASSIEKGGRTDTQYF
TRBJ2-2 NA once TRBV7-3 TGTGCCAGCAGCTTAGGAGCCGGGAATACCGGGGAGCTGTTTTTT CASSLGAGNTGELFF
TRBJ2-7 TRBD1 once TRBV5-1 TGCGCCAGCAGCGGGACACCGGGACAGGGACACGAGCAGTACTTC CASSGTPGQGHEQYF
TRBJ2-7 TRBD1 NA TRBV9 TGTGCCAGCAGCGACGCCGCGGCAGGGGGTTACGAGCAGTACTTC CASSDAAAGGYEQYF
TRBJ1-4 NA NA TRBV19 TGTGCCAGTAGTATTGGCGGGGCCGGGAATGAAAAACTGTTTTTT CASSIGGAGNEKLFF
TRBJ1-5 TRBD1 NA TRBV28 TGTGCCAGCAGTTTCCCTCAGGGGGGAAATCAGCCCCAGCATTTT CASSFPQGGNQPQHF
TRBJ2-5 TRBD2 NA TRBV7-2 TGTGCCAGCAGCTTTAGCGGGGGGTACCAAGAGACCCAGTACTTC CASSFSGGYQETQYF
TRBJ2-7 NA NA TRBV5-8 TGTGCCAGCAGCTTCCGAGGGGGAGGGCGCGAGCAGTACTTC CASSFRGGGREQYF
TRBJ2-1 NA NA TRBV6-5 TGTGCCAGCAGTTATACCTCGGTCCATGAGCAGTTCTTC CASSYTSVHEQFF
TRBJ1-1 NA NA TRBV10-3 TGTGCCATCAGTGACAGGGAAGGGACTGAAGCTTTCTTT CAISDREGTEAFF
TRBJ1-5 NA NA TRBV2 TGTGCCAGCAGTGTAAAAATTAATAGCAATCAGCCCCAGCATTTT CASSVKINSNQPQHF
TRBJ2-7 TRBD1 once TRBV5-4 TGTGCCAGCAGCCCAAGGACAGGGACCTCTTTCGAGCAGTACTTC CASSPRTGTSFEQYF
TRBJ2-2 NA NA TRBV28 TGTGCCAGCAGTTTAGGGCAGGGCCCTAACACCGGGGAGCTGTTTTTT CASSLGQGPNTGELFF
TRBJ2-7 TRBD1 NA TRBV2 TGTGCCAGCAGTGAAAACAGGGGAACCTTCTACGAGCAGTACTTC CASSENRGTFYEQYF
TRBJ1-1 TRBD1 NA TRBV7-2 TGTGCCAGCGGGACAGGGATGAACACTGAAGCTTTCTTT CASGTGMNTEAFF
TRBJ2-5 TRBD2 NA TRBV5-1 TGCGCCAGCAGCTTCCGGGACTACTGGAAGGAGACCCAGTACTTC CASSFRDYWKETQYF
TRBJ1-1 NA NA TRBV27 TGTGCCAGCAGTTTATGGGCAGGGTCTGACACTGAAGCTTTCTTT CASSLWAGSDTEAFF
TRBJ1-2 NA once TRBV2 TGTGCCAGCAGTGAAGAAGGCGCAGGCTATGGCTACACCTTC CASSEEGAGYGYTF
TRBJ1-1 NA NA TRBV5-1 TGCGCCAGCAGCTTCGAAGCGGCGAACACTGAAGCTTTCTTT CASSFEAANTEAFF
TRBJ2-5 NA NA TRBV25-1 TGTGCCAGCAGTAGCCGGGGGTGGCAAGAGACCCAGTACTTC CASSSRGWQETQYF
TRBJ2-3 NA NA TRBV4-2 TGTGCCAGCAGCCAAGAAGCTCTAGCAGCTATTCCCTATACGCAGTATTTT CASSQEALAAIPYTQYF
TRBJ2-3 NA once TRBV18 TGTGCCAGCTCACCCTCCCTAACGGGCACAGATACGCAGTATTTT CASSPSLTGTDTQYF
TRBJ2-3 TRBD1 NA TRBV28 TGTGCCTCCCGAGGGGGCCGGAGTGGAGATACGCAGTATTTT CASRGGRSGDTQYF
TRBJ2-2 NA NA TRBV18 TGTGCCAGCTCACGGCTAGATTCTAACACCGGGGAGCTGTTTTTT CASSRLDSNTGELFF
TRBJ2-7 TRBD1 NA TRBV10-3 TGTGCCATCGGGGACAGGGGGGCAAACGAGCAGTACTTC CAIGDRGANEQYF
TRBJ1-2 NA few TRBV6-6 TGTGCCAGCAGTTACCTCAGGGGCTATGGCTACACCTTC CASSYLRGYGYTF
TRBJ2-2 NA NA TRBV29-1 TGCGTCGTCTCTGGGGGGTTCACCGGGGAGCTGTTTTTT CVVSGGFTGELFF
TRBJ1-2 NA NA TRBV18 TGTGCCAGCTCATCCACACAAACCTATGGCTACACCTTC CASSSTQTYGYTF
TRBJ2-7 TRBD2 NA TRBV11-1 TGTGCCAGCACCATTAGCGGGGGACGCTACGAGCAGTACTTC CASTISGGRYEQYF
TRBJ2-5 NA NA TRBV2 TGTGCCAGCAGTAGACAGGATGTCCGAGAGACCCAGTACTTC CASSRQDVRETQYF
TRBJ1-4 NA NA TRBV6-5 TGTGCCAGCAGTTACCGGGGGGGGAGGCATGAAAAACTGTTTTTT CASSYRGGRHEKLFF
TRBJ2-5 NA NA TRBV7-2 TGTGCCAGCAGCTTTAGTAGGGAGGAGACCCAGTACTTC CASSFSREETQYF
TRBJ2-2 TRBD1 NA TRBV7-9 TGTGCCAGCAGCCCACCACAGGGGGCCGGGGAGCTGTTTTTT CASSPPQGAGELFF